This TCR beta chain was documented in a study of cytomegalovirus exposure and HLA in healthy donors (dated by TCRdb to the late 2010s). Study-level background: The 666 repertoires of the first cohort and the roughly 110 validation repertoires were produced on the same platform, according to a later analysis. In addition to the first cohort of 500 to 850 subjects, a separate validation cohort of 120 different subjects was used. To predict cytomegalovirus infection status, the study combined high-throughput TCR immunosequencing, statistical association of individual TCRs with disease status, and machine learning. The study was designed to test whether signatures of past pathogen exposure could be identified by cataloging public T cell receptors. Overall study outcomes, separate from this receptor: A few of the identified cytomegalovirus-associated TCR beta chains were confirmed in vitro to be specific for cytomegalovirus antigens. Subsequent analysis determined that TCRs grouped into clusters in the first cohort also showed a tendency toward co-occurrence across the roughly 110 validation repertoires, and 90% to 95% of cluster scores exceeded 0. A later analysis lacked HLA typing for the validation cohort, so it scored co-occurrence in that cohort across all 120 or so repertoires. The classifier was reported to diagnose cytomegalovirus status with high specificity and sensitivity in both the original cohort and the validation cohort. The study listed approximately 150 TCR beta chains as associated with cytomegalovirus. Most TCR sequences were seen in very few donors, while some public TCRs were found in many individuals. The authors suggested that the approach could potentially be generalized to other disease states and immunological phenotypes.

The donors were included in the validation cohort of over a hundred subjects, a group kept apart from the roughly 690-subject first cohort. V is shortened by 4 bases, J by 4 bases, and the region joining them spans 16 bases. The germline V gene encodes CDR1 MGHRA and CDR2 YSYEKL. The CDR3 measures 15 amino acids from cysteine to phenylalanine. Of the read, only the CDR3 DNA is kept; its 45 bases are in frame from base 1. Library preparation employed the immunoSEQ multiplex PCR assay. In the authors' own workflow: A statistical classification framework was built for diagnosing cytomegalovirus status from the catalog of TCR beta chain sequences. Entries here come from immuneACCESS through TCRdb and include only in-frame sequences with V and J called. Some clones fail to appear in such tables; in the studies checked, an unresolved V gene covers under half of the shortfall, and the cause of the remainder is unknown. Clonal size and the V and J genes are those of that table, whereas D and trimming came from the DNA. Present in this sample are some 160,000 clones, more than 75% of which were seen just once. The top ten hold almost 3% of the sample.

Comments on this clone: Which antigen it targets is not known. Base qualities were left out, and no much larger clone turns up one base away.

The TCR sequence derives from a young man in good health and CMV-seronegative. The chain employs TRBV4-1 and TRBJ1-1, and perhaps TRBD1 as D gene, on 5 matching bases. Sequenced: PBMCs. CDR3 region: CASSPEAGITTEAFF. The nucleotide sequence is TGCGCCAGCAGCCCAGAGGCAGGGATTACCACTGAAGCTTTCTTT.